This TCR beta chain was captured in a study of tissue T cells after allogeneic stem cell transplantation. Broader study findings: Few T cell clones were shared across patients, but motif clusters showed tissue-specific shared signatures. Sampling depth was limited, and the cohort was small and clinically varied. Within patients, tissue anatomy strongly shaped TCR repertoire composition.

CDR3 length: 12 residues. With regard to this clone: Its antigen is not known. Germline and genes here are mouse. The read stops 1 residue short of the end of the CDR3; the missing end is completed from the germline J gene.

CDR3 sequences, V/J genes, frequencies and template counts came from survey-depth TCRbeta sequencing. Assay used: immunoSEQ multiplex PCR; TCRdb lists only in-frame clones, some missing. Found here are under 25,000 clones, 72% of them singletons; the top ten hold 0.65% to 0.75%. This sequence joins TRBV22 and TRBJ1-1; whether TRBD1, the table's D call, matches the DNA was not checked. TRBV22 is a pseudogene. This clonotype was sampled from a female BALB/c mouse in good health. The mouse strain carries the MHC haplotype H2-d. The specimen was spleen. Here the CDR3 reads CASSCQGTEVFF. The sequenced CDR3 bases are TGTGCCAGCAGTTGTCAGGGCACAGAAGTCTTC.